A single sample is the source of the 4 T cell receptor beta chains below, sequenced in a study of blood T cell repertoires in COVID-19. Some clones are missing from TCRdb's copy, which holds only in-frame ones; the method was immunoSEQ multiplex PCR. This table holds about 160,000 clones, around 80% found once. The specimen sequenced was peripheral blood. The receptors come from a man aged 60 to 75 with acute or convalescent COVID-19.

This clone was found a few times. The chain links TRBV30 to TRBJ2-2, with 7 positions matching TRBD2. The J segment lost 4 bases and the V segment lost 4 bases, leaving 6 bases of the junction unmatched. CDR1 and CDR2 (germline): GTSNPN, SVGIG (reference sequence). The CDR3 runs to 14 residues. In DNA form, the CDR3 reads TGTGCCTGGATGGGGGGGATAGGCACCGGGGAGCTGTTTTTT. Its protein product is CAWMGGIGTGELFF.

This clone appeared a single time. J is TRBJ2-5 and V is TRBV19; D possibly corresponds to TRBD2 (6 bases). The CDR3 has 15 amino acids. Germline V CDR1 and CDR2: LNHDA, SQIVND (reference sequence). The V gene lost 9 bases and the J gene lost 5 bases, with 22 bases spanning the gap. The CDR3 sequence is CARTWGIAVQETQYF. The CDR3 DNA follows: TGTGCCAGAACGTGGGGAATAGCGGTCCAGGAGACCCAGTACTTC.

Turning to this clone: Sequence at one end of the junction differs from germline and may be a read error. The chain is built from TRBV11-2 and TRBJ1-6; 8 bases agree with TRBD1. This CDR3 is 15 amino acids long. Germline values: CDR1 SGHAT, CDR2 FQNNGV. The CDR3 sequence is CAGQAASSYNSPLHF. The CDR3 DNA sequence: TGCGCGGGACAGGCCGCTAGCTCCTATAATTCACCCCTCCACTTT.

This clone was seen a handful of times. Written as DNA, the CDR3 is TGTGCCAGCAGCCTCCAGGGAAACACCATATATTTT. Translated: CASSLQGNTIYF. V is TRBV3-1 (or the pseudogene TRBV3-2) and J is TRBJ1-3; no clear D gene. The CDR3 runs to 12 residues. V was shortened by 4 bases and J by 4 bases, with 5 bases between the two germline ends. Germline CDR1 is LGHDT and CDR2 is YNNKEL (reference sequence).